Shown below are 8 T cell receptor beta chains from a single sample sequenced in a study of T cell responses to AZD1222 COVID-19 vaccine. TCRdb's copy holds only in-frame clones and misses some; the assay was immunoSEQ multiplex PCR. This repertoire shows more than 110,000 clones, 80% to 95% found once; its top ten account for approximately 3.8%. The specimen comprised peripheral blood, sampled 28 days after the second AZD1222 dose. The receptors were gathered from an adult who received the AZD1222 COVID-19 vaccine.

This clone was recorded only once. The CDR3 DNA is TGTGCCAGCAGCACGGGACCAGGGGGGGACACCATATATTTT. Encoded protein: CASSTGPGGDTIYF. The chain couples TRBV5-6 to TRBJ1-3, with TRBD1 matching 7 bases. Trimming removed 4 bases from V and 8 bases from J; junction bases left unmatched: 9. Germline V gene lookup returns CDR1 SGHDT and CDR2 YYEEEE. The CDR3 runs to 14 residues.

The chain couples TRBV5-1 to TRBJ2-3, with TRBD1 identical over 7 bases. Germline loops: CDR1 SGHRS, CDR2 YFSETQ. The CDR3 loop spans 15 amino acids. After removal of 1 base from V and 3 bases from J, the junction contained 5 bases not matched to a gene. CDR3 loop: CASSLSGTVTDTQYF. CDR3 coding DNA: TGCGCCAGCAGCTTGAGTGGGACAGTTACAGATACGCAGTATTTT. Complete variable domain (other parts from reference TRBV5-1 and TRBJ2-3): KAGVTQTPRYLIKTRGQQVTLSCSPISGHRSVSWYQQTPGQGLQFLFEYFSETQRNKGNFPGRFSGRQFSNSRSEMNVSTLELGDSALYLCASSLSGTVTDTQYFGPGTRLTVL.

The rearrangement links TRBV4-2 to TRBJ2-2, with TRBD2 identical over 14 bases. The CDR3 totals 18 residues. V was pared by 4 bases and J by 4 bases, with 8 bases of the junction left unmatched. The V gene's germline CDR1 is LGHNA and CDR2 YNFKEQ. Here the CDR3 reads CASSPGLAGAVGTGELFF. The CDR3 nucleotides are TGTGCCAGCAGCCCGGGACTAGCGGGAGCGGTTGGCACCGGGGAGCTGTTTTTT.

This chain connects TRBV9 to TRBJ1-3; D is undetermined. This CDR3 has 13 residues. Trimming pared 0 bases from V and 4 bases from J, leaving 5 bases between. Looked up from germline, CDR1 is SGDLS and CDR2 is YYNGEE. The CDR3 is CASSVETGNTIYF. CDR3 sequence (DNA): TGTGCCAGCAGCGTAGAAACAGGAAACACCATATATTTT.

This clone was seen only a few times. This chain joins TRBV4-3 and TRBJ2-1; D remains unclear. The CDR3 extends over 15 amino acids. The V end lost 0 bases, the J end lost 4 bases, and 10 bases lay between the germline ends. CDR1 and CDR2 from the germline V gene are LGHNA and YSLEER. Here the CDR3 DNA reads TGCGCCAGCAGCCAAGATCTGAACAGTTACAATGAGCAGTTCTTC. Amino acids: CASSQDLNSYNEQFF.

The chain uses TRBV3-1 (or the pseudogene TRBV3-2) and TRBJ2-2, with 9 bases identical to TRBD2. Germline assignment: CDR1 LGHDT and CDR2 YNNKEL (reference sequence). The CDR3 totals 15 residues. The V gene end was trimmed by 1 base and the J gene end by 5 bases; junction bases not matched to a gene: 2. CDR3 sequence reads: CASSQVTSGTGELFF. CDR3 coding DNA: TGTGCCAGCAGCCAAGTAACTAGCGGGACCGGGGAGCTGTTTTTT.

The chain is built from TRBV9 and TRBJ1-2, with D perhaps TRBD1 (6 bases). V was trimmed by 7 bases and J by 0 bases, leaving 7 bases between them. Germline lookup yields CDR1 SGDLS and CDR2 YYNGEE. This CDR3 comprises 12 residues. CDR3 sequence reads: CASGGPNYGYTF. The CDR3 DNA reads as TGTGCCAGCGGGGGGCCTAACTATGGCTACACCTTC. The full variable domain, with the rest looked up from reference TRBV9 and TRBJ1-2, is DSGVTQTPKHLITATGQRVTLRCSPRSGDLSVYWYQQSLDQGLQFLIQYYNGEERAKGNILERFSAQQFPDLHSELNLSSLELGDSALYFCASGGPNYGYTFGSGTRLTVV.

V is TRBV6-5 and J is TRBJ2-1; D is possibly TRBD2 (6 bases). V was shortened by 4 bases and J by 4 bases, with 11 bases between the two germline ends. Germline V gene data show CDR1 as MNHEY and CDR2 as SVGAGI. The CDR3 has 14 residues. The CDR3: CASSSRGSYNEQFF. In DNA, the CDR3 is TGTGCCAGCAGTTCCCGGGGGAGTTACAATGAGCAGTTCTTC.